A single sample is the source of the 20 T cell receptor beta chains below, sequenced in a study of OX40 agonist ivuxolimab in advanced cancers. Sequencing used immunoSEQ multiplex PCR; TCRdb keeps in-frame clones, though not all of them. Among over 65,000 clones listed, more than 70% were seen once. The sequencing used CD4+ or CD8+ T cells sorted from blood, collected in a trial of the OX40 agonist ivuxolimab. The receptors were sampled from an adult with an advanced solid tumor such as melanoma, head and neck, liver or kidney cancer.

The chain employs TRBV7-9 and TRBJ1-4; no reliable D call. Germline V gene data show CDR1 as SEHNR and CDR2 as FQNEAQ (reference sequence). Trimming pared 5 bases from V and 0 bases from J, leaving 4 bases between. The CDR3 consists of 13 residues. This CDR3 reads CASSQATNEKLFF. In DNA, the CDR3 is TGTGCCAGCAGCCAAGCAACTAATGAAAAACTGTTTTTT. Supplemented by reference TRBV7-9 and TRBJ1-4, the full variable domain reads DTGVSQNPRHKITKRGQNVTFRCDPISEHNRLYWYRQTLGQGPEFLTYFQNEAQLEKSRLLSDRFSAERPKGSFSTLEIQRTEQGDSAMYLCASSQATNEKLFFGSGTQLSVL.

The chain combines TRBV21-1 with TRBJ2-3. TRBV21-1 is tagged as a pseudogene. The CDR3 contains 16 residues. CDR3 residues: CASSKGNGRPPDTQYF. The CDR3 DNA is TGTGCCAGCAGCAAAGGGAACGGAAGGCCCCCCGATACGCAGTATTTT.

There are a few counts of this clone. J is TRBJ2-3 and V is TRBV7-2; TRBD2 matches 8 bases. Losses at the gene ends were 4 bases for V and 1 base for J; bases not matched to a gene: 7. The CDR3 contains 16 residues. Germline V gene lookup returns CDR1 SGHTA and CDR2 FQGNSA. The chain's CDR3 is CASSSKREWGTDTQYF. The CDR3 DNA is TGTGCCAGCAGCTCAAAGCGGGAGTGGGGCACAGATACGCAGTATTTT.

The rearrangement uses TRBV7-3 and TRBJ2-3; a weak D match, TRBD2 (5 bases). The CDR3 sequence is 14 residues long. Germline CDR1 is SGHTA and CDR2 is FQGTGA. Trimming pared 5 bases from V and 2 bases from J, leaving 11 bases between. CDR3 DNA: TGTGCCAGCAGCCTAGCTGATCACACAGATACGCAGTATTTT. Translating gives CASSLADHTDTQYF. Full variable domain (missing parts from reference TRBV7-3 and TRBJ2-3): GAGVSQTPSNKVTEKGKYVELRCDPISGHTALYWYRQSLGQGPEFLIYFQGTGAADDSGLPNDRFFAVRPEGSVSTLKIQRTERGDSAVYLCASSLADHTDTQYFGPGTRLTVL.

V and J are TRBV30 and TRBJ1-4; the match to TRBD1 covers 7 bases. Germline lookup yields CDR1 GTSNPN and CDR2 SVGIG (reference sequence). After removal of 7 bases from V and 6 bases from J, the junction contained 8 bases not matched to a gene. The CDR3 runs to 13 residues. CDR3 in amino acids: CAFSRGRDEKLFF. CDR3 nucleotides: TGTGCCTTCTCTAGGGGGCGAGATGAAAAACTGTTTTTT.

The chain has TRBV7-6 and TRBJ2-5, with no clear D. V was clipped by 1 base and J by 5 bases, with 11 bases between them. In germline, CDR1 is SGHVS, CDR2 FNYEAQ. This CDR3 has 14 residues. Here the CDR3 DNA reads TGTGCCAGCAGCTTAGGTGTGAGCCGGGAGACCCAGTACTTC. Translation: CASSLGVSRETQYF.

This clone came up once. The rearrangement links TRBV11-3 to TRBJ1-1, with D uncertain. The CDR3 extends over 14 amino acids. V lost 5 bases, J lost 1 base, and 11 bases lay in between. Per the germline V gene, CDR1 is SGHNT and CDR2 is YENEEA. The DNA of the CDR3 is TGTGCCAGCAGCCGGGATGGCTCGAACACTGAAGCTTTCTTT. Translated, it gives CASSRDGSNTEAFF.

This clone was seen a few times. The CDR3 region is CASSLRGTSGYNEQFF. Written as DNA, the CDR3 is TGTGCCAGCAGCTTAAGGGGTACTAGCGGGTACAATGAGCAGTTCTTC. This chain uses TRBV7-3 with TRBJ2-1; 9 positions match TRBD2. V shed 1 base and J 4 bases; nucleotides not matched to a gene: 5. This CDR3 has 16 amino acids. Germline V gives CDR1 SGHTA, CDR2 FQGTGA.

The chain has TRBV2 and TRBJ1-2; D unresolved. The germline CDR1 and CDR2 sequences are SNHLY and FYNNEI. Trimming shortened V by 4 bases and J by 6 bases, and 9 bases separated the two germline ends. CDR3 length: 12 residues. The CDR3 coding sequence is TGTGCCAGCAGTGTCAGCGGAGATGGCTACACCTTC. It translates to CASSVSGDGYTF.

This clone turned up a few times. The chain is built from TRBV4-1 and TRBJ2-2; 8 nucleotides agree with TRBD2. The CDR3 has 21 residues. Per the germline V gene, CDR1 is MGHRA and CDR2 is YSYEKL. Trimming removed 0 bases from V and 4 bases from J; junction bases left unmatched: 19. DNA for the CDR3: TGCGCCAGCAGCCAAGAAAGATTGAGCGGGAGTTTACTGTCGGGCACCGGGGAGCTGTTTTTT. Protein sequence: CASSQERLSGSLLSGTGELFF.

This chain's CDR3 is CATNIRAADEQFF. The CDR3 DNA is TGTGCCACCAACATTCGCGCCGCGGATGAGCAGTTCTTC. The J gene is TRBJ2-1, the V gene TRBV15; D not certain. Germline loops: CDR1 LNHNV, CDR2 YYDKDF (reference sequence). The CDR3 is made up of 13 amino acids. V shed 7 bases and J shed 8 bases, with 15 bases lying between them.

The CDR3 loop is CAWQTGDSPLHF. The CDR3 DNA sequence: TGTGCCTGGCAGACGGGTGATTCACCCCTCCACTTT. The chain employs TRBV30 and TRBJ1-6, with D unclear. The CDR3 runs to 12 residues. Trimming removed 5 bases from V and 8 bases from J, with 10 bases in between. Germline CDR1 GTSNPN, CDR2 SVGIG (reference sequence).

This clone was picked up a small number of times. The rearrangement links TRBV18 to TRBJ2-5; weak D call: TRBD2 (6 bases). With 3 bases removed from V and 3 bases from J, the gap between germline ends came to 11 bases. The CDR3 has 14 residues. Germline assignment: CDR1 KGHSH and CDR2 LQKENI. The CDR3 loop is CASSPREWKETQYF. The DNA for the CDR3 is TGTGCCAGCTCACCTCGGGAGTGGAAAGAGACCCAGTACTTC. Combining the CDR3 with reference TRBV18 and TRBJ2-5 gives the whole variable domain NAGVMQNPRHLVRRRGQEARLRCSPMKGHSHVYWYRQLPEEGLKFMVYLQKENIIDESGMPKERFSAEFPKEGPSILRIQQVVRGDSAAYFCASSPREWKETQYFGPGTRLLVL.

V is TRBV10-3 and J is TRBJ2-1, with D perhaps assigned TRBD1 or TRBD2 (5 bases each). The V end was cut by 5 bases, the J end by 2 bases, with 13 bases between. Germline CDR1 ENHRY, CDR2 SYGVKD. The CDR3 covers 15 residues. The CDR3 coding sequence is TGTGCCATCAGTCTCCTAGGGGAGCCCTACAATGAGCAGTTCTTC. It yields the protein CAISLLGEPYNEQFF.

This sequence joins TRBV7-6 and TRBJ1-2; tentative D call: TRBD1 (5 bases). In germline, CDR1 is SGHVS, CDR2 FNYEAQ. The V gene lost 5 bases and the J gene lost 8 bases, with 15 bases spanning the gap. The CDR3 covers 13 residues. The CDR3 loop reads CASSRDRRAGYTF. CDR3 coding DNA: TGTGCCAGCAGCCGGGACCGCCGGGCGGGCTACACCTTC.

The V call is TRBV30, the J call TRBJ1-3, with TRBD1 matching over 11 bases. Germline loops: CDR1 GTSNPN, CDR2 SVGIG (reference sequence). The CDR3 spans 19 residues. V lost 3 bases, J lost 0 bases, and 13 bases stayed unmatched. This CDR3 reads CAWRDRGLAPDYSGNTIYF. The CDR3 coding sequence is TGTGCCTGGAGGGACAGGGGGCTAGCTCCTGACTACTCTGGAAACACCATATATTTT.

This clone was found a few times. The genes are TRBV4-3 and TRBJ1-4; D is uncertain. This CDR3 has 13 amino acids. Germline CDR1 LGHNA, CDR2 YSLEER. Trimming left V 2 bases short and J 8 bases short, with 9 bases between. CDR3 DNA sequence: TGCGCCAGCAGCCAATCACTGAGGGAAAAACTGTTTTTT. This sequence encodes CASSQSLREKLFF.

The chain is built from TRBV7-9 and TRBJ2-5, with TRBD2 as a possible D gene (6 bases). Germline V gene data show CDR1 as SEHNR and CDR2 as FQNEAQ (reference sequence). This CDR3 is built from 15 residues. Trimming removed 6 bases from V and 5 bases from J, with 19 bases in between. CDR3 DNA sequence: TGTGCCAGCAGTCGTATGTCCGGGAGTCTGGAGACCCAGTACTTC. It is translated as CASSRMSGSLETQYF.

V usage is TRBV19 and J usage is TRBJ1-3; no definite D call. In germline, CDR1 is LNHDA, CDR2 SQIVND (reference sequence). This CDR3 is built from 14 residues. The V end was cut by 2 bases, the J end by 2 bases, with 7 bases between. The CDR3 spells CASSILGTGNTIYF. The DNA of the CDR3 is TGTGCCAGTAGTATACTAGGTACTGGAAACACCATATATTTT.

This sequence joins TRBV11-3 and TRBJ2-3, with D perhaps TRBD2 (5 bases). Germline V gene lookup returns CDR1 SGHNT and CDR2 YENEEA. The CDR3 length is 15 residues. The ends were cut back, 8 bases at V and 2 bases at J, with 17 bases in the middle. The CDR3 here is CASQREGYHTDTQYF. CDR3 DNA sequence: TGTGCCAGCCAAAGAGAGGGTTATCACACAGATACGCAGTATTTT.